This TCR beta chain was identified during a study of blood T cell repertoires in COVID-19 (dated by TCRdb to 2019 to 2021). With respect to the entire study: Samples covering the acute and convalescent phases of COVID-19 were provided by collaborators in the United States, Italy and Spain. The prospective study material was composed of cDNA or gDNA derived from T cells, B-cell-depleted T cells, or PBMCs. The dataset comprised deeply sampled blood TCRbeta repertoires from subjects exposed to, actively infected with, or recovered from COVID-19. The repertoires were released in a freely available public database intended as a resource for research on the immune response to SARS-CoV-2. Samples were obtained from the ongoing ImmuneRACE study (first 160 participants) and from about 1,300 subjects provided by 6 global collaborators. A de-identified subject ID, COVID-19 status, age in years and sex were almost always included in the sample metadata. Where available, HLA class I and class II types were obtained from metadata supplied by the sample provider rather than from assay-based typing. The research as a whole found: Clinical and demographic metadata were provided uncurated, with the amount varying by source and participant.

Whole blood was collected in K2EDTA tubes by collaborating institutions according to the institutions' own protocols. For TCRbeta analysis, collaborators shipped samples in one of three forms: frozen whole blood, isolated PBMCs, or DNA extracted from either of those sample types. TCRbeta CDR3 regions were amplified from genomic DNA using the immunoSEQ Assay, a bias-controlled multiplex PCR. In the original analysis: The number of nucleated cells in each sample was estimated from the amplification of reference gene primers within the assay. To quantify the absolute abundance of each unique TCRbeta CDR3 rearrangement, sequence reads were collapsed and filtered. For each sample, productive Simpson clonality was calculated by taking the square root of Simpson's diversity index across productive rearrangements. The table comes from immuneACCESS by way of TCRdb, which keeps in-frame sequences with V and J called. Part of the clones is missing from these tables; in studies checked, under half for an unresolved V gene and the rest for unknown reasons. That table gives V, J and clone size, and the DNA gave D and trimming. Counted in this sample were roughly 130,000 clones; 90% of them appeared once. The biggest ten clones account for about 3.5% of the sample.

As regards this clone: Its binding antigen is unknown. No much larger clone exists at a distance of one base, and base qualities are not known.

The receptor was derived from a man aged 45-65 years with active COVID-19. The sample was peripheral blood.

CDR3 reads: CASELAGASPYNEQFF. The nucleotide sequence is given as TGTGCCAGCGAGCTTGCTGGGGCGTCGCCCTACAATGAGCAGTTCTTC. Rearrangement joined TRBV5-6 to TRBJ2-1, with TRBD1 perhaps the D gene, on 5 matching bases. For CDR1 and CDR2, the germline V gene lists SGHDT and YYEEEE. Reading from cysteine to phenylalanine, the CDR3 counts 16 amino acids. The DNA shown is the 48-base CDR3, in frame from base 1. The V end loses 7 bases and the J end loses 2 bases, and a stretch of 19 bases separates them.